Sequencing of this T cell receptor (beta chain) was carried out in a study of control samples from healthy donors and cancer patients. Germline lookup yields CDR1 MGHDK and CDR2 SYGVNS. V was trimmed by 6 bases and J by 4 bases, leaving 13 bases between them. This CDR3 contains 14 residues. Clones were read by immunoSEQ multiplex PCR, and TCRdb kept only the in-frame ones, dropping some. The table includes 150,000 or so clones, 90% to 95% detected once. This receptor was taken from a man aged 60-69 years with colorectal cancer. What was sequenced was PBMCs. The chain is built from TRBV25-1 and TRBJ1-3, with D maybe TRBD1 (6 bases). CDR3: CASRVDRPGNTIYF. CDR3 DNA sequence: TGTGCCAGCAGGGTAGACAGGCCAGGAAACACCATATATTTT.